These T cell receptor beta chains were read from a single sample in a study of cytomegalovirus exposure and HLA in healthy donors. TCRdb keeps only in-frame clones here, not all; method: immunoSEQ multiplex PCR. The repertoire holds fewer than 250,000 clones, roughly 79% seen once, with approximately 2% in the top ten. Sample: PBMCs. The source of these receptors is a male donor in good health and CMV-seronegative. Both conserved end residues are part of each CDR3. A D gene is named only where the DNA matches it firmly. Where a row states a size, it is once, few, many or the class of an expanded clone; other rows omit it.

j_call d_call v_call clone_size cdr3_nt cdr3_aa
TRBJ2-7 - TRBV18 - TGTGCCAGCTCACCACTCGAGGGCAGGGGCCACGAGCAGTACTTC CASSPLEGRGHEQYF
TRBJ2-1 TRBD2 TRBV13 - TGTGCCAGCAGCTCGAGACTAGCGTGGAATGAGCAGTTCTTC CASSSRLAWNEQFF
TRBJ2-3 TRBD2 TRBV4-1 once TGCGCCAGCAGCCCCCCCGGGGGGTTAACTAGCACAGATACGCAGTATTTT CASSPPGGLTSTDTQYF
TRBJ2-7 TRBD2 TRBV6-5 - TGTGCCAGCAGTTACTTCGGCGGGAGAACCTACGAGCAGTACTTC CASSYFGGRTYEQYF
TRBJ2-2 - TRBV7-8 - TGTGCCAGCAGCTTGACTAGGTCGGACACCGGGGAGCTGTTTTTT CASSLTRSDTGELFF
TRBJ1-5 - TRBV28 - TGTGCCAGCAGTCCCCATATTTTAGGGGGCAATCAGCCCCAGCATTTT CASSPHILGGNQPQHF
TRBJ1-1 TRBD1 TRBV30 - TGTGCCTGGAGTCGGACAGGGCGTTTGAACACTGAAGCTTTCTTT CAWSRTGRLNTEAFF
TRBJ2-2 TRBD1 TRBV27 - TGTGCCAGCAGTCCCCCTCGACCGGGGACAGGGGCCGGGGAGCTGTTTTTT CASSPPRPGTGAGELFF
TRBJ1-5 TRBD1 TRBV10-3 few TGTGCCATCAGTAGGACAGGCGACAATCAGCCCCAGCATTTT CAISRTGDNQPQHF
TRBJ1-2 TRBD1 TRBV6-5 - TGTGCCAGCAGCCGGGACAGGGGGCAGAATGGCTACACCTTC CASSRDRGQNGYTF
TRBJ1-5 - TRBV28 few TGTGCCAGCAGTTTAATTGTAACAGTCAATCAGCCCCAGCATTTT CASSLIVTVNQPQHF
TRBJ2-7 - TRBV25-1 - TGTGCCAGCAGCGAACAGGGAACCCTCGAGCAGTACTTC CASSEQGTLEQYF
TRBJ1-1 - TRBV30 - TGTGCCTGGAGTACAGGGCCGAACACTGAAGCTTTCTTT CAWSTGPNTEAFF
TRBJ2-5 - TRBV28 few TGTGCCAGTAGGGACACCCCGAAGACCCAGTACTTC CASRDTPKTQYF
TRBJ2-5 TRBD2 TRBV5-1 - TGCGCCAGCAGGTCAGGGTCCGGGACTAGCGGGGTAGAGACCCAGTACTTC CASRSGSGTSGVETQYF
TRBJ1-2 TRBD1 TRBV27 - TGTGCCAGCAGTTTAGACAGGGACTATGGCTACACCTTC CASSLDRDYGYTF
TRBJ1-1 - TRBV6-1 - TGTGCCAGCAGTCTGGGAGGGTTAGGCACTGAAGCTTTCTTT CASSLGGLGTEAFF
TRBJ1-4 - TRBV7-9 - TGTGCTCCCAGGGGTTGGTGGGGTGAAAAACTGTTTTTT CAPRGWWGEKLFF
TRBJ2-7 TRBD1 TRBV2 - TGTGCCAGCAACCCGACAGGGGGCTGGGAGCAGTACTTC CASNPTGGWEQYF
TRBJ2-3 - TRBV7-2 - TGTGCCAGCAGCTTATTCAGGGAAGCAGATACGCAGTATTTT CASSLFREADTQYF
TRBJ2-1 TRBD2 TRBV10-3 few TGTGCCATCAGTGAAACTAGCGGGAGGGCCAACACCTACAATGAGCAGTTCTTC CAISETSGRANTYNEQFF
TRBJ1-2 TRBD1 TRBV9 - TGTGCCAGCAGCGCGGGACAGTTAGCTAACTATGGCTACACCTTC CASSAGQLANYGYTF
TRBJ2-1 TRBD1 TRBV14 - TGTGCCAGCAGCCAAGATGAGGGGGCCCCCAATGAGCAGTTCTTC CASSQDEGAPNEQFF
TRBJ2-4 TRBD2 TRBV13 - TGTGCCAGCAGATCCGCGGGGGGTAAAAACATTCAGTACTTC CASRSAGGKNIQYF
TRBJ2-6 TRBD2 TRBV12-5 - TGTGCTAGTGGTTTGGTACCAGGTGAGCGGGGGGCACAACCCTCTGGGGCCAACGTCCTGACTTTC CASGLVPGERGAQPSGANVLTF
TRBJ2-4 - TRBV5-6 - TGTGCCAGCAGCTTGGTCAGGGGAAACATTCAGTACTTC CASSLVRGNIQYF
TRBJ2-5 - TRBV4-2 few TGTGCCAGCAGCCAAGAAAGGGGAACTCAAGAGACCCAGTACTTC CASSQERGTQETQYF
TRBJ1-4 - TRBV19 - TGTGCCAGTAGTATCGCCACAGGAAATAATGAAAAACTGTTTTTT CASSIATGNNEKLFF
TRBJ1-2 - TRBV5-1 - TGCGCCAGCAGCCTCGGGGACACGGGAGGCTACACCTTC CASSLGDTGGYTF
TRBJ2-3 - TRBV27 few TGTGCCAGCAGTCACCGGGGACTCCGAGCCACAGATACGCAGTATTTT CASSHRGLRATDTQYF
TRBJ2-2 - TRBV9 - TGTGCCAGCAGCCCTCTAGCCGTCGGGGAGCTGTTTTTT CASSPLAVGELFF
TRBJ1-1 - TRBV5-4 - TGTGCCAGCAGCTTGGAGACAGCGAACACTGAAGCTTTCTTT CASSLETANTEAFF
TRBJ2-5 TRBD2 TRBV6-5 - TGTGCCAGCAGTTACACTAGCGGGGGGGAAAAGACCCAGTACTTC CASSYTSGGEKTQYF
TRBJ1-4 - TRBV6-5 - TGTGCCAGCAGTTCCGGGAGTTTATACGAAAAACTGTTTTTT CASSSGSLYEKLFF
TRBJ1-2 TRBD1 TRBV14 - TGTGTCAGCAGCTACGGACAGGGCCGGGGCTACACCTTC CVSSYGQGRGYTF
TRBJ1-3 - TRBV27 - TGTGCCAGCAGTTTGCAGGGCTCTGGAAACACCATATATTTT CASSLQGSGNTIYF
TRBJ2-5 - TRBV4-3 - TGCGCCAGCAGCCAAGATATCGGTTCGGGCAGGGAGGAGTACTTC CASSQDIGSGREEYF
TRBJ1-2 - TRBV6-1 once TGTGCCAGCAGTGTCCACCTCCGGGACACCGGCTACACCTTC CASSVHLRDTGYTF
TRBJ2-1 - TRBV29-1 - TGCAGCGCCTCAGGGAACAATGAGCAGTTCTTC CSASGNNEQFF
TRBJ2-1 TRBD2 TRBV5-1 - TGCGCCAGCAGCTTGGTGGTTACGGGACTAGCAGGCAATGAGCAGTTCTTC CASSLVVTGLAGNEQFF
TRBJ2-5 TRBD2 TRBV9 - TGTGCCAGCAGCCCCCCCGGGACTAGCGGGGGCCCTCAGTACTTC CASSPPGTSGGPQYF
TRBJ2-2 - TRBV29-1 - TGCAGCGTTGAAGAGTCTCTCAACACCGGGGAGCTGTTTTTT CSVEESLNTGELFF
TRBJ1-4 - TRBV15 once TGTGCCACCAGCCAGGTCGGGGGGTATGAAAAACTGTTTTTT CATSQVGGYEKLFF
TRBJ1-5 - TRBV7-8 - TGTGCCAGCAGCGACCGAGGCGGCTCGGGCAATCAGCCCCAGCATTTT CASSDRGGSGNQPQHF
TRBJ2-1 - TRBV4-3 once TGCGCCAGCAGCCAAGTCTTTAGGGGCGCTTCGGATGAGCAGTTCTTC CASSQVFRGASDEQFF
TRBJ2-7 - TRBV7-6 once TGTGCCAGCAGCTCTACGGCGGGGAGCTCCTACGAGCAGTACTTC CASSSTAGSSYEQYF
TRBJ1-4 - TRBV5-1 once TGCGCCAGCAGCTTGTGGGGGGAGGAAAAACTGTTTTTT CASSLWGEEKLFF
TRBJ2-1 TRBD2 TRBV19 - TGTGCCACCTGGCGAAGTAGCGGGGGTTACAATGAGCAGTTCTTC CATWRSSGGYNEQFF
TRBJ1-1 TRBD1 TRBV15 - TGTGCCACCAGCAGAGACTTGCACAGGGGGAGGGACACTGAAGCTTTCTTT CATSRDLHRGRDTEAFF
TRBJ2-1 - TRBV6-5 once TGTGCCAGCAGTTACTTACTAGCCCCTCCCAATGAGCAGTTCTTC CASSYLLAPPNEQFF
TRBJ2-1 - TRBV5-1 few TGCGCCAGCAGCCATCAGACAGGAAACAATGAGCAGTTCTTC CASSHQTGNNEQFF
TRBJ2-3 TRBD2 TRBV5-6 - TGTGCCAGCAGCTTGTGGCACCCTAGCGGGGGACGCACAGATACGCAGTATTTT CASSLWHPSGGRTDTQYF
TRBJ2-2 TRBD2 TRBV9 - TGTGCCAGCAGCGGACGGGGCGGGGGGACCAACGGGGAGCTGTTTTTT CASSGRGGGTNGELFF
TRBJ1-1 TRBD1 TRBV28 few TGTGCCAGCAGTCCGGCAGGGGGGAGAATTAATGAAGCTTTCTTT CASSPAGGRINEAFF
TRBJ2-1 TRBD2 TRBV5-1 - TGCGCCAGCAGAGGGTGGACTAGCGGGGGGCCCCACAATGAGCAGTTCTTC CASRGWTSGGPHNEQFF